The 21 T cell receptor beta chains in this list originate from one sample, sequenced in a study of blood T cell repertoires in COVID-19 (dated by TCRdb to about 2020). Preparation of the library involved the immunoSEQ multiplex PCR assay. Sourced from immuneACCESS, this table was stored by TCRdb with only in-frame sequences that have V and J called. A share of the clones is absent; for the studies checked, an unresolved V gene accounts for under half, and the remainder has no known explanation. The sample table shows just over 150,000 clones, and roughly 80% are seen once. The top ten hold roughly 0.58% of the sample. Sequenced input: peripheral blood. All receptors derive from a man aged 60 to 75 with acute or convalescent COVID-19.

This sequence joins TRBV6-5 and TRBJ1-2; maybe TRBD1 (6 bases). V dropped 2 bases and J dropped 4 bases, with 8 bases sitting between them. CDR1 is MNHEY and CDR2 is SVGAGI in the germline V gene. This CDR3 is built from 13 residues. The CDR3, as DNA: TGTGCCAGCAGTTACGGGGGGGCCTATGGCTACACCTTC. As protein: CASSYGGAYGYTF.

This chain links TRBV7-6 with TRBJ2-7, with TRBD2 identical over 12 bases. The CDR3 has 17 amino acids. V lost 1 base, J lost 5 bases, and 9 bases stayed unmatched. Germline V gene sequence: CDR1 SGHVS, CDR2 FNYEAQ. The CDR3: CASSLGPLAGGRNEQYF. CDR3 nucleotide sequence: TGTGCCAGCAGCTTAGGCCCTCTAGCGGGAGGGCGTAACGAGCAGTACTTC. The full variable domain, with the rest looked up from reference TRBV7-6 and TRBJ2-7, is GAGVSQSPRYKVTKRGQDVALRCDPISGHVSLYWYRQALGQGPEFLTYFNYEAQQDKSGLPNDRFSAERPEGSISTLTIQRTEQRDSAMYRCASSLGPLAGGRNEQYFGPGTRLTVT.

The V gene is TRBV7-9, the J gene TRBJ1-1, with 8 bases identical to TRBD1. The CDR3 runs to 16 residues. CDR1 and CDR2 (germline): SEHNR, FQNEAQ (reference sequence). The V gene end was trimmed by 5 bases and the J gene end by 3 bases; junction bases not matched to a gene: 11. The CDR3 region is CASSNRQGTGYTEAFF. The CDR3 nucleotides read TGTGCCAGCAGCAACCGACAGGGGACGGGTTACACTGAAGCTTTCTTT.

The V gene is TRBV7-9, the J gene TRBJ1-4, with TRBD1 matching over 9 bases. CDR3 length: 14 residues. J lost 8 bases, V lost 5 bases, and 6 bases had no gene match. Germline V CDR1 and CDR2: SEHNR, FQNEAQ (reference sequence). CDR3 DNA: TGTGCCAGCAGCCCGGGACAGGGAGGAGAAAAACTGTTTTTT. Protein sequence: CASSPGQGGEKLFF.

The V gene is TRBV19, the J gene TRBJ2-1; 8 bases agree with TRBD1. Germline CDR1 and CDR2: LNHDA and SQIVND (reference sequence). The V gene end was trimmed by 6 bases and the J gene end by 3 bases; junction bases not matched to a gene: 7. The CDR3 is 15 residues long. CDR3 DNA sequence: TGTGCCAGTAGCCGGACAGGGATTATCTACAATGAGCAGTTCTTC. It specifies CASSRTGIIYNEQFF.

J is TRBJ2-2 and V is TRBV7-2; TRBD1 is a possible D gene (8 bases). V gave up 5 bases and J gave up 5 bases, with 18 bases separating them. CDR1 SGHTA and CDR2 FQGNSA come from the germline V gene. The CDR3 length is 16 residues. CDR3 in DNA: TGTGCCAGCAGCGCACAGGGGGGGGCCGGGACCGGGGAGCTGTTTTTT. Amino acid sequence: CASSAQGGAGTGELFF.

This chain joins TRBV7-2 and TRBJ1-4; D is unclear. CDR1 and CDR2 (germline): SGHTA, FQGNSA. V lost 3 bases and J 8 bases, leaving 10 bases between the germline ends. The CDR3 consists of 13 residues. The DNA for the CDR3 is TGTGCCAGCAGCTTGGGGAGGCGCGAAAAACTGTTTTTT. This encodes CASSLGRREKLFF.

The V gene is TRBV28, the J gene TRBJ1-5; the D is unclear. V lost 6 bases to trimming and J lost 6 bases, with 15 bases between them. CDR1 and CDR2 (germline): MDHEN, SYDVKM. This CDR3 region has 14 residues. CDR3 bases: TGTGCCAGCAGATCCTTCTCGGAGCGTCAGCCCCAGCATTTT. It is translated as CASRSFSERQPQHF.

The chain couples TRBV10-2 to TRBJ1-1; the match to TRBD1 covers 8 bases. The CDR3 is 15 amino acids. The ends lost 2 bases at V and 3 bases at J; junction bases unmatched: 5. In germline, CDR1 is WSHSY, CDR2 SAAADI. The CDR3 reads CASSEDRGSDTEAFF. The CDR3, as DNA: TGCGCCAGCAGTGAGGACAGGGGTAGCGACACTGAAGCTTTCTTT.

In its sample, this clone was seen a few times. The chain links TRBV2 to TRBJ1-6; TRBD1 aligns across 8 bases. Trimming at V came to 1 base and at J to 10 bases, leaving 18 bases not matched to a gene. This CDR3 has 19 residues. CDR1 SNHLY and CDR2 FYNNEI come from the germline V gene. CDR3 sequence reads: CASSEGGYAGGASSSPLHF. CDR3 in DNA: TGTGCCAGCAGTGAAGGAGGGTACGCAGGGGGCGCGTCAAGCTCACCCCTCCACTTT.

The chain's CDR3 is CATKITSGSSDGTGELFF. CDR3 DNA: TGTGCCACCAAGATAACTAGCGGGAGTAGCGACGGCACCGGGGAGCTGTTTTTT. This chain links TRBV7-9 with TRBJ2-2; 11 bases are a match to TRBD2. Looked up from germline, CDR1 is SEHNR and CDR2 is FQNEAQ (reference sequence). The CDR3 consists of 18 residues. The V and J ends lost 10 bases and 4 bases, in that order; junction bases with no gene match: 17.

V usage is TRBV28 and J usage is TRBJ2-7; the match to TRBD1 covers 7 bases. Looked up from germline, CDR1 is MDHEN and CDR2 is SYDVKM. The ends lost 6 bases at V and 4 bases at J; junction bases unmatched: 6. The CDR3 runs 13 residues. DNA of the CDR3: TGTGCCAGCAGCTTCGACAGGGAATACGAGCAGTACTTC. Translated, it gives CASSFDREYEQYF.

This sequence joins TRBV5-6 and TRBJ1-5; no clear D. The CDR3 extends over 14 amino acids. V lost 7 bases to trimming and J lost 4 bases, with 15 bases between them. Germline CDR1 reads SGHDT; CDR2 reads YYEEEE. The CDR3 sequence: CASGRGLGNQPQHF. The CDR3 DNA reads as TGTGCCAGCGGAAGAGGGTTGGGAAATCAGCCCCAGCATTTT.

Here the CDR3 reads CASSYSSWDTQYF. The CDR3 DNA reads as TGCGCCAGCAGCTACAGTTCCTGGGATACGCAGTATTTT. The rearrangement joins TRBV4-1 to TRBJ2-3; D gene unclear. Germline V lookup: CDR1 MGHRA, CDR2 YSYEKL. The CDR3 extends over 13 amino acids. Trimming took off 5 bases at V and 6 bases at J, with 12 bases between the two ends.

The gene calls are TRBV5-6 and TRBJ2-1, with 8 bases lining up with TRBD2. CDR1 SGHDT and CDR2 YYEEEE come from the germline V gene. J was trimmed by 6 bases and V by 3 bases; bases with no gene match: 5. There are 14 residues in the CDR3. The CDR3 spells CASSSGLVRNEQFF. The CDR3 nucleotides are TGTGCCAGCAGCTCGGGACTAGTTCGCAATGAGCAGTTCTTC. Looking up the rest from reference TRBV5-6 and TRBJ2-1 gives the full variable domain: DAGVTQSPTHLIKTRGQQVTLRCSPKSGHDTVSWYQQALGQGPQFIFQYYEEEERQRGNFPDRFSGHQFPNYSSELNVNALLLGDSALYLCASSSGLVRNEQFFGPGTRLTVL.

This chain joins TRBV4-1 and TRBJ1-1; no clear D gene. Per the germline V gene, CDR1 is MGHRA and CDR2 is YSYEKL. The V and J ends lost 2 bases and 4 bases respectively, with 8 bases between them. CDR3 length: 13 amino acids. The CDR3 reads CASSQREGTEAFF. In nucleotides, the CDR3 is TGCGCCAGCAGCCAACGGGAGGGCACTGAAGCTTTCTTT.

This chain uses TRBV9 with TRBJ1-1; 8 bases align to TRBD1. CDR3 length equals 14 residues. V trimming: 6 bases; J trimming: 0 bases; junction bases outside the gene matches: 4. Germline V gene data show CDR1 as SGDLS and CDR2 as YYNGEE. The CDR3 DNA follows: TGTGCCAGCACCAGGGACAGGCTGAACACTGAAGCTTTCTTT. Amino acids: CASTRDRLNTEAFF.

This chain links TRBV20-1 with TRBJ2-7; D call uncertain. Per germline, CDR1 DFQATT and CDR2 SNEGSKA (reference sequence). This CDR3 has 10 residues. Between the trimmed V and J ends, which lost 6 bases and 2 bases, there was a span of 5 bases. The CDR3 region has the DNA TGCAGTGCCGCAGCCTACGAGCAGTACTTC. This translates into CSAAAYEQYF.

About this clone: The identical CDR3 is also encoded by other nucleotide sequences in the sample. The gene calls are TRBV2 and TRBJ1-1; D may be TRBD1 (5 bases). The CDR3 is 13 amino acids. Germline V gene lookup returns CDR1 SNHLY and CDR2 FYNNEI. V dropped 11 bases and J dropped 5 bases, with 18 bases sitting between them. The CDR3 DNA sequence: TGTGCCGGACAAGGGGCGCTTAGGACTGAAGCTTTCTTT. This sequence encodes CAGQGALRTEAFF.

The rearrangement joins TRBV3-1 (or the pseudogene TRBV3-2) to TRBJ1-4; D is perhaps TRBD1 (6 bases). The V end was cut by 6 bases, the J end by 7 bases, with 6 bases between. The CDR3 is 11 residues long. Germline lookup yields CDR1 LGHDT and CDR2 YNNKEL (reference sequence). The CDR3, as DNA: TGTGCCAGCAGGGACAGTGAAAAACTGTTTTTT. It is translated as CASRDSEKLFF.

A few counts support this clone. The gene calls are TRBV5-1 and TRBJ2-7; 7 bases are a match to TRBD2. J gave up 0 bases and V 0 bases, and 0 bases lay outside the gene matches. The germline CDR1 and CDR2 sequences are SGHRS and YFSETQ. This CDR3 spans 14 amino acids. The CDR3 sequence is CASSLAGGSYEQYF. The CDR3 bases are TGCGCCAGCAGCTTGGCGGGGGGCTCCTACGAGCAGTACTTC.